These 29 T cell receptor beta chains were all obtained from the same sample, sequenced in a study of CD8+CD57+ T cells in acquired aplastic anemia. The template used for profiling TCR beta VDJ and CDR3 was genomic DNA. TCRdb recomputed calls from the reads with MiXCR, one row per CDR3 protein. The sample has more than 100,000 distinct CDR3 sequences, 40% to 60% seen once. Material for sequencing was sorted CD4+, CD8+, or CD8+CD57+ T cells (not recorded which) from PBMCs. Receptors were obtained from a human donor in good health, serving as a control.

The gene calls are TRBV29-1 and TRBJ2-5, with 12 bases identical to TRBD2. Germline V gene data show CDR1 as SQVTM and CDR2 as ANQGSEA. The CDR3 runs to 14 residues. Losses at the gene ends were 5 bases for V and 5 bases for J; bases not matched to a gene: 6. CDR3 nucleotides: TGCAGCGTTCAACTAGCGGGGGGAGTGGAGACCCAGTACTTC. Protein product: CSVQLAGGVETQYF.

This rearrangement joins TRBV7-9 to TRBJ1-1; 7 bases align to TRBD1. Trimming took 5 bases from V and 3 from J; bases not matched to a gene: 6. There are 14 residues in the CDR3. Germline lookup yields CDR1 SEHNR and CDR2 FQNEAQ (reference sequence). The CDR3 nucleotides read TGTGCCAGCAGCCCGGCGACAGGGTACACTGAAGCTTTCTTT. It encodes CASSPATGYTEAFF. The entire variable domain, with the rest obtained from reference TRBV7-9 and TRBJ1-1, is as follows: DTGVSQNPRHKITKRGQNVTFRCDPISEHNRLYWYRQTLGQGPEFLTYFQNEAQLEKSRLLSDRFSAERPKGSFSTLEIQRTEQGDSAMYLCASSPATGYTEAFFGQGTRLTVV.

This clonotype has a count of ten or more. The chain recombines TRBV7-3 with TRBJ2-1, with D perhaps TRBD1 or TRBD2 (5 bases each). This CDR3 spans 13 amino acids. Germline loops: CDR1 SGHTA, CDR2 FQGTGA. V was clipped by 5 bases and J by 14 bases, with 19 bases between them. This CDR3 reads CASSLTPQGRKFF. CDR3 coding DNA: TGTGCCAGCAGCCTCACCCCCCAGGGACGTAAGTTCTTC.

The V and J genes are TRBV2 and TRBJ2-7; 8 bases line up with TRBD1. CDR3 size: 14 residues. Germline CDR1 is SNHLY and CDR2 is FYNNEI. The V and J ends lost 5 bases and 3 bases, in that order; junction bases with no gene match: 6. Here the CDR3 reads CASSQDRVNYEQYF. DNA of the CDR3: TGTGCCAGCAGTCAGGACAGGGTTAACTACGAGCAGTACTTC.

With regard to this clonotype: Given the absence of the conserved phenylalanine or tryptophan at the CDR3 end, a read error is likely. J is TRBJ1-2 and V is TRBV29-1, with 7 bases matching TRBD1. This CDR3 is built from 13 residues. Unmatched junction bases numbered 11, after V lost 5 bases and J lost 8 bases. Germline assignment: CDR1 SQVTM and CDR2 ANQGSEA. DNA for the CDR3: TGCAGCGTTTATCCCGACAGGGTTGGGGGCTACACCCTC. This gives the protein CSVYPDRVGGYTL.

The rearrangement uses TRBV6-2 or TRBV6-3 and TRBJ1-5; a weak D match, TRBD1 (5 bases). The CDR3 runs 13 residues. Germline V gene data show CDR1 as MNHEY and CDR2 as SVGEGT. The V and J ends lost 2 bases and 11 bases respectively, with 13 bases between them. The CDR3 here is CASSYGVGGTQHF. CDR3 in DNA: TGTGCCAGCAGTTACGGGGTTGGGGGGACCCAGCATTTT.

As concerns this clonotype: A read error may produce the germline difference seen at one junction end. V usage is TRBV15 and J usage is TRBJ2-3, with D possibly being TRBD1 or TRBD2 (5 bases each). Germline V gene sequence: CDR1 LNHNV, CDR2 YYDKDF (reference sequence). The CDR3 has 15 amino acids. The CDR3 sequence is CATRTGQGSTDAQYF. The CDR3 DNA reads TGTGCCACCCGGACGGGGCAGGGAAGTACAGATGCGCAGTATTTT.

Notes on this clonotype: A much larger clone sits a single nucleotide away, making a read error possible. This CDR3 is missing its conserved last phenylalanine or tryptophan, likely due to a read error. The chain links TRBV11-3 to TRBJ2-2; TRBD1 matches at 10 bases. V was pared by 5 bases and J by 6 bases, with 3 bases of the junction left unmatched. The CDR3 totals 14 residues. Germline assignment: CDR1 SGHNT and CDR2 YENEEA. CDR3 bases: TGTGCCAGCAGCCGCGGACAGGGGGCCGGGGAGCTGTTTTCT. Its protein is CASSRGQGAGELFS.

The J gene is TRBJ2-1, the V gene TRBV20-1, with TRBD2 matching over 10 bases. Germline lookup yields CDR1 DFQATT and CDR2 SNEGSKA (reference sequence). The CDR3 has 12 residues. As DNA, the CDR3 is TGCAGGACCGAGCGGGGGGGCAATGAGCAGTTCTTC. As protein: CRTERGGNEQFF.

This clonotype turned up a few times. The chain recombines TRBV12-3 or TRBV12-4 with TRBJ2-3; TRBD2 aligns across 14 bases. J lost 2 bases, V lost 8 bases, and 12 bases had no gene match. The CDR3 spans 18 residues. CDR3 coding DNA: TGTGCCAGCGGAAAATCGACTAGCGGGGGGGGTAACACAGATACGCAGTATTTT. Its translation is CASGKSTSGGGNTDTQYF.

CDR3: CASQGLAGGQETQYF. CDR3 nucleotide sequence: TGTGCCAGTCAAGGACTAGCGGGGGGCCAAGAGACCCAGTACTTC. This chain connects TRBV19 to TRBJ2-5; 14 positions match TRBD2. The CDR3 loop spans 15 amino acids. The V and J ends lost 8 bases and 1 base, in that order; junction bases with no gene match: 3. The V gene's germline CDR1 is LNHDA and CDR2 SQIVND (reference sequence).

This chain joins TRBV12-3 or TRBV12-4 and TRBJ1-1, with D hard to call. V lost 8 bases and J lost 0, with 7 bases in between. This CDR3 region has 12 residues. CDR3 nucleotides: TGTGCCAGCGGGCAGATGAACACTGAAGCTTTCTTT. Encoded protein: CASGQMNTEAFF.

This clonotype was counted at least ten times. This sequence joins TRBV20-1 and TRBJ2-3; D perhaps matches TRBD1 (6 bases). CDR3 length: 15 residues. The V and J ends lost 2 bases and 0 bases respectively, with 12 bases between them. Germline CDR1 is DFQATT and CDR2 is SNEGSKA (reference sequence). CDR3 nucleotides: TGCAGTGCTAGAAAAGGTACAGGGAGCACAGATACGCAGTATTTT. It codes for CSARKGTGSTDTQYF.

In its sample, this clonotype was seen a few times. The V and J genes are TRBV9 and TRBJ2-3, with unresolved D. V was cut by 4 bases and J by 3 bases, with 3 bases left in between. CDR1 SGDLS and CDR2 YYNGEE come from the germline V gene. The CDR3 totals 11 residues. CDR3 nucleotide sequence: TGTGCCAGCAGCATGACAGATACGCAGTATTTT. Translating it yields CASSMTDTQYF.

Comment on this clonotype: At one boundary the junction diverges from the germline segment, which might be a read error. This chain links TRBV29-1 with TRBJ1-1; 7 bases align to TRBD1. Per germline, CDR1 SQVTM and CDR2 ANQGSEA. The CDR3 sequence is 15 residues long. The CDR3 spells CSVERRGRVNTEALF. CDR3 in DNA: TGCAGCGTTGAGCGGAGGGGGCGGGTAAACACTGAAGCTCTCTTT.

This clonotype has ten or more counts. The chain is built from TRBV6-1 and TRBJ2-7, with D perhaps TRBD1 (5 bases). Germline assignment: CDR1 MNHNS and CDR2 SASEGT. The CDR3 contains 14 residues. V was trimmed by 4 bases and J by 4 bases, leaving 14 bases between them. The CDR3, as DNA: TGTGCCAGCAGTGTTAACAGGATGCAGTACGAGCAGTACTTC. It yields the protein CASSVNRMQYEQYF.

As regards this clonotype: The CDR3 ends on some other residue instead of the conserved phenylalanine or tryptophan, so this is likely a read error. The V and J genes are TRBV2 and TRBJ2-7, with 12 bases fitting TRBD1. The CDR3 runs to 14 residues. CDR1 is SNHLY and CDR2 is FYNNEI in the germline V gene. J lost 4 bases, V lost 6 bases, and 4 bases had no gene match. The CDR3 nucleotides read TGTGCCAGCAGCGGGACAGGGGGCATGTACGAGCAGTACCTC. Encoded protein: CASSGTGGMYEQYL.

This clonotype has ten or more counts. This chain joins TRBV9 and TRBJ1-1; the D gene is possibly TRBD1 (6 bases). CDR1 and CDR2 from the germline V gene are SGDLS and YYNGEE. V was shortened by 4 bases and J by 4 bases, with 20 bases between the two germline ends. CDR3 size: 16 residues. The CDR3 DNA sequence: TGTGCCAGCAGCACTGGAGGGGGGGCGAGGACCACTGAAGCTTTCTTT. Its translation: CASSTGGGARTTEAFF. Supplemented by reference TRBV9 and TRBJ1-1, the full variable domain reads DSGVTQTPKHLITATGQRVTLRCSPRSGDLSVYWYQQSLDQGLQFLIQYYNGEERAKGNILERFSAQQFPDLHSELNLSSLELGDSALYFCASSTGGGARTTEAFFGQGTRLTVV.

This clonotype was detected ten times or more. CDR3: CATTGTPGYGYTF. The DNA for the CDR3 is TGTGCCACAACCGGGACGCCCGGCTATGGCTACACCTTC. V usage is TRBV27 and J usage is TRBJ1-2; the D gene is possibly TRBD1 (5 bases). Germline CDR1 MNHEY, CDR2 SMNVEV (reference sequence). CDR3 size: 13 residues. Trimming removed 10 bases at V and 4 bases at J, with 16 bases between.

At least ten counts were recorded for this clonotype. This chain uses TRBV7-9 with TRBJ2-7; 9 bases agree with TRBD1. Germline CDR1 reads SEHNR; CDR2 reads FQNEAQ (reference sequence). The V and J ends lost 5 bases and 5 bases, in that order; junction bases with no gene match: 7. The length of the CDR3 is 14 residues. CDR3 nucleotides: TGTGCCAGCAGCCCCGGGACAGGGACTAACGAGCAGTACTTC. It encodes CASSPGTGTNEQYF.

In this sample, this clonotype turned up many times. The chain joins TRBV7-8 to TRBJ1-1; tentatively, D is TRBD1 (6 bases). The germline V gene has CDR1 SGHVS and CDR2 FQNEAQ. V was clipped by 3 bases and J by 6 bases, with 17 bases between them. The length of the CDR3 is 15 residues. Written as DNA, the CDR3 is TGTGCCAGCAGCTTGCGGGGAGGGGCAGGGGCTGAAGCTTTCTTT. This translates into CASSLRGGAGAEAFF.

Comments on this clonotype: A much more abundant neighbour one base away suggests this may be a read error. The chain joins TRBV18 to TRBJ2-7; D remains ambiguous. The ends were cut back, 3 bases at V and 9 bases at J, with 12 bases in the middle. The germline gives CDR1 KGHSH, CDR2 LQKENI. This CDR3 spans 12 amino acids. The CDR3 loop is CASSPSQEGQYF. CDR3 sequence (DNA): TGTGCCAGCTCACCTAGCCAGGAAGGGCAGTACTTC.

This clonotype showed up many times. The chain combines TRBV19 with TRBJ2-1; TRBD1 matches at 9 bases. V shed 10 bases, J shed 3 bases, and the junction held 10 bases outside the gene matches. The CDR3 has 15 residues. Germline V gives CDR1 LNHDA, CDR2 SQIVND (reference sequence). For the CDR3, the DNA is TGTGCCATTCTTATTAACAGGGGGCACTACAATGAGCAGTTCTTC. This encodes CAILINRGHYNEQFF. Based on the CDR3 plus reference TRBV19 and TRBJ2-1, the full variable domain is DGGITQSPKYLFRKEGQNVTLSCEQNLNHDAMYWYRQDPGQGLRLIYYSQIVNDFQKGDIAEGYSVSREKKESFPLTVTSAQKNPTAFYLCAILINRGHYNEQFFGPGTRLTVL.

This clonotype has a count of ten or more. The CDR3: CASSLPGGEYEQYF. The CDR3 DNA reads as TGTGCCAGCTCACTTCCCGGGGGGGAATACGAGCAGTACTTC. V and J are TRBV18 and TRBJ2-7; 8 positions match TRBD2. J was trimmed by 4 bases and V by 4 bases; bases with no gene match: 6. The CDR3 is made up of 14 amino acids. CDR1 and CDR2 from the germline V gene are KGHSH and LQKENI.

Ten or more counts support this clonotype. V usage is TRBV20-1 and J usage is TRBJ1-4; no definite D call. The CDR3 is 14 residues long. Germline values: CDR1 DFQATT, CDR2 SNEGSKA (reference sequence). V shed 1 base and J shed 4 bases, with 10 bases lying between them. The CDR3 sequence is CSARVSGYNEKLFF. The CDR3 nucleotides are TGCAGTGCTAGAGTATCTGGGTATAATGAAAAACTGTTTTTT.

The sample holds many counts of this clonotype. The rearrangement joins TRBV5-4 to TRBJ2-2; D call uncertain. This CDR3 contains 15 residues. V lost 0 bases, J lost 1 base, and 7 bases lay in between. The V gene's germline CDR1 is SGHNT and CDR2 YYREEE (reference sequence). CDR3 bases: TGTGCCAGCAGCTTGGGAAGGGTGAACACCGGGGAGCTGTTTTTT. This encodes CASSLGRVNTGELFF.

This clonotype was detected ten times or more. The chain links TRBV19 to TRBJ1-2; possible D gene TRBD1, 6 bases. CDR1 and CDR2 (germline): LNHDA, SQIVND (reference sequence). CDR3 length: 13 amino acids. V was cut by 3 bases and J by 4 bases, with 9 bases left in between. CDR3 in amino acids: CASSMVQGYGYTF. Written as DNA, the CDR3 is TGTGCCAGTAGTATGGTACAGGGCTATGGCTACACCTTC.

This clonotype was picked up a small number of times. The rearrangement links TRBV7-7 to TRBJ2-7; D gene unclear. Per the germline V gene, CDR1 is SSHAT and CDR2 is FNYEAQ (reference sequence). This CDR3 is 12 amino acids long. The CDR3 loop is CARESILYEQYF. The CDR3 coding sequence is TGTGCTAGAGAGTCCATACTCTACGAGCAGTACTTC.

This clonotype was observed a handful of times. Sequence at one end of the junction differs from germline and may be a read error. This rearrangement joins TRBV20-1 to TRBJ2-7; 8 bases line up with TRBD1. This CDR3 is 16 amino acids long. The germline CDR1 and CDR2 sequences are DFQATT and SNEGSKA (reference sequence). The CDR3 DNA reads as TGCAGTACTAGAGATTGGGAGACAGGGGCTCCCGGCGAGCAGTACTTC. Its protein is CSTRDWETGAPGEQYF.